This T cell receptor beta chain was sequenced for a study of control samples from healthy donors and cancer patients. Method: immunoSEQ multiplex PCR; TCRdb's copy keeps in-frame clones and lacks some. The repertoire has under 100,000 clones, roughly nine tenths of them found once; the top ten carry 13% to 15%. The CDR3 is 14 residues long. Trimming removed 5 bases from V and 1 base from J, with 11 bases in between. Germline CDR1 MNHEY, CDR2 SVGAGI. The clonotype originates from a woman in her 70s in good health. V usage is TRBV6-5 and J usage is TRBJ1-1; D is undetermined. The sequenced material came from blood. The CDR3 DNA sequence: TGTGCCAGCAGTCCGGTCAGCCCGAACACTGAAGCTTTCTTT. Encoded protein: CASSPVSPNTEAFF.